The sequence of this T cell receptor (beta chain) was determined in a study of beta chain features in type 1 diabetes (dated by TCRdb to the late 2010s). Notes on the research overall: Patients and healthy donors did not differ in mean age, gender distribution, total cell number or subset yield. A total of 100 million to 110 million sorted cells were examined across all samples, and a strong correlation was observed between cell number per subset and RNA yield. The study compared the TCRB repertoires of sorted circulating CD4+ T cell subsets in recently diagnosed type 1 diabetes patients with those in matched healthy donors. Regulatory and stem cell-like memory subsets were obtained from only 8 patients and roughly 8 healthy donors, while naive and central memory subsets were obtained from all 30 or so donors.

Each donor gave one peripheral blood draw, about 100 mL on average, collected into heparinised tubes. A BD FACSAria II and a panel including CD45RO, CCR7, CD25, CD127, CD95 and CD27 were used to sort naive, central memory, regulatory and stem cell-like memory CD4+ T cells. All sorted populations exceeded 95% purity. PBMCs were separated immediately by Lymphoprep density gradient centrifugation and were stained directly, without being cultured. So that batch effects would be minimized, each experiment stained and sorted samples in pairs, pairing one healthy donor with one patient. All of the isolated RNA was reverse transcribed with the High Capacity cDNA Reverse Transcription Kit, so expressed TCRB transcripts were sequenced. Deep immunoSEQ sequencing was performed on naive, central memory and regulatory T cell samples, with an average of around 3.5 million total reads per sample. After sorted cells were lysed in RLT buffer, RNA was extracted with DNase-treated RNeasy Micro or Mini kits, with the choice depending on cell number. Each cell subset was processed on its own to prevent cross-contamination, while patient and healthy donor samples were processed together. The immunoSEQ multiplex PCR was used to amplify TCRB sequences from cDNA, generating 87-bp fragments that spanned the CDR3 region. Sequencing of the amplicons was done on the Illumina HiSeq platform. For the original study's pipeline: Synthetic template baselines were used to correct PCR bias computationally, reads within Hamming distance 2 were collapsed together, and singletons that could not be merged were discarded. Reads were aligned against IMGT to assign V, D and J genes, CDR3 length and insertions or deletions at six rearrangement sites. Within each subset, clonotype counts were normalized to sorted cell number, and only after that were true diversity and Gini coefficients computed with the tcR R package. The overlap coefficient, calculated on TCRB nucleotide sequences, was used to quantify repertoire sharing. As a proxy for the pre-selection repertoire, out-of-frame TCRB sequences from naive cells were analyzed. TCRdb provides this immuneACCESS table in a form limited to in-frame rearrangements. Some clones are lacking; in checked studies, under half of them reflect an unresolved V gene, and why the rest are absent is not known. That table furnishes V, J and clone size, whereas the DNA furnished D and trimming. The sample table holds fewer than 350,000 clones, of which around 19% were seen once. About 0.045% of the sample goes to the ten largest clones.

General conclusions and limits of the study: Because the HLA sub-analyses included only small numbers of individuals, any influence of HLA type on TCRB rearrangement was left unresolved. Because cDNA was sequenced instead of genomic DNA, activated cells with high expression could be over-represented, although the groups did not differ in activation or CD3 levels. Naive, central memory and regulatory TCRB repertoires appeared more similar among patients than among healthy donors. PCR might favor shorter templates, but patient and control samples were amplified and corrected together, so any skew would affect both groups equally. Type 1 diabetes patients showed a moderate but significant shortening of TCRB CDR3 length in all four CD4+ subsets. At VDJ recombination sites, type 1 diabetes patients had fewer insertions and more deleted nucleotides, which implies abnormalities in thymic rearrangement.

CDR3 length: 16 amino acids, cysteine to phenylalanine. CDR3 DNA is the only sequence kept; it has 48 bases, read in frame from the first base. Unmatched junction bases come to 6, with V trimmed by 0 bases and J by 3 bases. Based on the germline V gene, the CDR1 and CDR2 sequences are SGHRS and YFSETQ. As to this clone: Its recognized antigen is unknown. No much larger clone is present one base from it, and per-base qualities are unavailable.

The sequenced sample consisted of naive CD4+ T cells from blood. In the paper's terms, the cell subset or site label means: true naive CD4+ T cells. This sequence uses TRBV5-1 and TRBJ2-1, with TRBD1 identical over 7 junction bases. The sequence was collected from a woman between 18 and 29 years old in good health. The CDR3 amino acid sequence is: CASSLVRDSVYNEQFF. The DNA reads TGCGCCAGCAGCTTGGTTCGGGACAGCGTCTACAATGAGCAGTTCTTC.